This TCR beta chain appears in the sequencing data of a study of blood T cell repertoires in COVID-19. Generated by immunoSEQ multiplex PCR, the TCRdb table keeps only in-frame clones and is missing some. The profile shows about 100,000 clones, around nine tenths of them singletons. Trimming stripped 1 base from V and 2 bases from J, with 12 bases between. The CDR3 contains 14 residues. The germline V gene encodes CDR1 GTSNPN and CDR2 SVGIG (reference sequence). The TCR sequence derives from a man aged 50 to 60 with active or convalescent COVID-19. Sample: peripheral blood. The chain couples TRBV30 to TRBJ2-7; D unresolved. The CDR3 sequence: CAWSEQTFPYEQYF. The CDR3 DNA is TGTGCCTGGAGTGAGCAGACTTTTCCCTACGAGCAGTACTTC.